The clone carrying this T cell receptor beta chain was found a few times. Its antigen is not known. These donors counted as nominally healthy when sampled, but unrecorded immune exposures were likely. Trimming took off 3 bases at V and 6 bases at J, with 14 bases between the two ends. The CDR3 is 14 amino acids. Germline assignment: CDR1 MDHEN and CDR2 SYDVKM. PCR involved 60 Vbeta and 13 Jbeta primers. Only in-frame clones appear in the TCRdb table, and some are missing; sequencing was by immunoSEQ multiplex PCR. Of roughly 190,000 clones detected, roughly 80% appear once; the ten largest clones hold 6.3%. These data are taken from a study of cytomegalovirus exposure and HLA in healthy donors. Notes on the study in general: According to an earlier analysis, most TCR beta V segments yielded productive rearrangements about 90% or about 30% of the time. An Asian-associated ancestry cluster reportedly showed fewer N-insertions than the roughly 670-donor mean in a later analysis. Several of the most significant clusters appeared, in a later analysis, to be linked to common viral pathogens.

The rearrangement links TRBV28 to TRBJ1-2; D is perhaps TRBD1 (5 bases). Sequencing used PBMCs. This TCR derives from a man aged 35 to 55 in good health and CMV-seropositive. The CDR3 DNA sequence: TGTGCCAGCAGTTTGGGCGGGGGTGGTCATGGCTACACCTTC. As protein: CASSLGGGGHGYTF.